Sequencing of this T cell receptor (beta chain) was carried out in a study of blood T cell repertoires in COVID-19. Study details: Acute and convalescent COVID-19 samples came from the United States, Italy and Spain.

Assay used: immunoSEQ multiplex PCR; TCRdb lists only in-frame clones, some missing. Of over 150,000 clones detected, around four fifths appear once; the ten largest clones hold around 10%. Trimming stripped 3 bases from V and 3 bases from J, with 11 bases between. The CDR3 spans 14 residues. Germline CDR1 is LGHNA and CDR2 is YNFKEQ. The TCR comes from a woman of 80 years or more with active or convalescent COVID-19. V usage is TRBV4-2 and J usage is TRBJ1-1; no clear D gene. Sequenced: peripheral blood. The DNA for the CDR3 is TGTGCCAGCAGCCAGGAGTATACGGACACTGAAGCTTTCTTT. Translating it yields CASSQEYTDTEAFF.